Sequencing of this T cell receptor beta chain was carried out in a study of blood T cell repertoires in COVID-19. Deletions cut 3 bases from V and 2 bases from J, with 15 bases between. CDR1 is PRHDT, CDR2 FYEKMQ, per germline (reference sequence). This CDR3 region has 16 residues. Profiling relied on immunoSEQ multiplex PCR, and the TCRdb table lists in-frame clones only, not all of them. The table has some 110,000 clones, roughly 80% seen once. This sequence joins TRBV13 and TRBJ2-3; the D gene is possibly TRBD2 (6 bases). The sequenced sample was peripheral blood. The source is a man aged 30 to 45 with acute or convalescent COVID-19. The CDR3 loop is CASSFPGERATDTQYF. The CDR3 DNA follows: TGTGCCAGCAGCTTCCCCGGGGAGCGGGCCACAGATACGCAGTATTTT.